This T cell receptor beta chain was sequenced during a study of blood T cell repertoires in COVID-19. Sequenced by immunoSEQ multiplex PCR; TCRdb stores in-frame clones only, minus some. The sample has under 300,000 clones, 88% seen once. The V gene's germline CDR1 is MNHEY and CDR2 SVGEGT. The CDR3 runs to 17 residues. Trimming left V 5 bases short and J 4 bases short, with 18 bases between. This sequence originates from a woman aged 25 to 45 who had recovered from COVID-19. This chain joins TRBV6-2 or TRBV6-3 and TRBJ1-6, with D hard to call. The sample taken for sequencing was PBMCs or T cells enriched from blood (not recorded which). DNA of the CDR3: TGTGCCAGCAGTACACAAGGCGGAGTCCGATATAATTCACCCCTCCACTTT. It is translated as CASSTQGGVRYNSPLHF.